The 10 T cell receptor beta chains below come from one sample, sequenced in a study of T cell responses to AZD1222 COVID-19 vaccine. Produced via immunoSEQ multiplex PCR; TCRdb's table is partial and in-frame only. The table lists approximately 130,000 clones, 93% of them singletons. Source: peripheral blood, taken on day 0 of AZD1222 vaccination. The receptors were sampled from an adult in good health.

This chain joins TRBV30 and TRBJ1-2, with 8 bases that match TRBD1. V lost 2 bases and J lost 4; bases outside the gene matches: 9. The germline CDR1 and CDR2 sequences are GTSNPN and SVGIG (reference sequence). The CDR3 has 15 residues. CDR3 amino acids: CAWSPPRGRGYGYTF. As DNA, the CDR3 is TGTGCCTGGAGTCCTCCCAGGGGGCGTGGCTATGGCTACACCTTC.

V and J are TRBV3-1 (or the pseudogene TRBV3-2) and TRBJ1-2, with D possibly TRBD1 on 6 matching bases. Trimming cost V 1 base and J 8 bases, with 17 bases left between them. CDR1 is LGHDT and CDR2 is YNNKEL in the germline V gene (reference sequence). This CDR3 is 15 amino acids long. CDR3 in DNA: TGTGCCAGCAGCCAAGCGGACGGGGGCATGAGAGGCTACACCTTC. Translated, it gives CASSQADGGMRGYTF.

CDR3 DNA sequence: TGTGCCAGCAGCTTGATGACGCGGGGAGGGCGGGATACGCAGTATTTT. Amino acid sequence: CASSLMTRGGRDTQYF. The chain has TRBV5-6 and TRBJ2-3, with 7 positions matching TRBD2. The CDR3 is made up of 16 amino acids. Germline V gene data show CDR1 as SGHDT and CDR2 as YYEEEE. Trimming removed 1 base from V and 6 bases from J; junction bases left unmatched: 11.

This chain connects TRBV25-1 to TRBJ1-1, with D perhaps matching TRBD1 (6 bases). The germline V gene encodes CDR1 MGHDK and CDR2 SYGVNS. The CDR3 totals 13 residues. The V end lost 6 bases, the J end lost 5 bases, and 13 bases lay between the germline ends. The CDR3 is CASRRGTRTEAFF. DNA for the CDR3: TGTGCCAGCAGGAGGGGGACACGGACTGAAGCTTTCTTT.

This clone was counted once. CDR3 region: CASNPSGARSSGYTF. CDR3 bases: TGTGCCAGCAACCCGTCAGGGGCCCGATCGAGTGGCTACACCTTC. V gene TRBV5-5 combines with J gene TRBJ1-2, with D maybe TRBD1 (6 bases). This CDR3 is built from 15 residues. From germline, CDR1 is SGHKS and CDR2 YYEKEE (reference sequence). V lost 6 bases to trimming and J lost 7 bases, with 22 bases between them. The full variable domain, with the rest looked up from reference TRBV5-5 and TRBJ1-2, is DAGVTQSPTHLIKTRGQQVTLRCSPISGHKSVSWYQQVLGQGPQFIFQYYEKEERGRGNFPDRFSARQFPNYSSELNVNALLLGDSALYLCASNPSGARSSGYTFGSGTRLTVV.

The chain carries TRBV6-5 and TRBJ2-1, with D perhaps being TRBD1 or TRBD2 (5 bases each). The V gene's germline CDR1 is MNHEY and CDR2 SVGAGI. Trimming stripped 0 bases from V and 6 bases from J, with 9 bases between. The CDR3 is made up of 14 amino acids. For the CDR3, the DNA is TGTGCCAGCAGTTACTCCGGGACCCCCAATGAGCAGTTCTTC. Translation gives CASSYSGTPNEQFF.

The rearrangement uses TRBV2 and TRBJ1-2; 8 bases are a match to TRBD1. J gave up 4 bases and V 6 bases, and 10 bases lay outside the gene matches. Germline CDR1 reads SNHLY; CDR2 reads FYNNEI. CDR3 size: 15 residues. This CDR3 reads CASRAQGDPFYGYTF. DNA of the CDR3: TGTGCCAGCAGGGCACAGGGGGACCCCTTCTATGGCTACACCTTC.

This chain links TRBV27 with TRBJ1-2, with a possible D match to TRBD1 (6 bases). Germline V gene data show CDR1 as MNHEY and CDR2 as SMNVEV (reference sequence). The V end was cut by 5 bases, the J end by 5 bases, with 18 bases between. This CDR3 contains 15 residues. CDR3 protein: CASSPSGTQEYGYTF. DNA of the CDR3: TGTGCCAGCAGTCCATCCGGGACACAGGAGTATGGCTACACCTTC.

This chain links TRBV5-1 with TRBJ2-7, with D possibly being TRBD2 (6 bases). Per germline, CDR1 SGHRS and CDR2 YFSETQ. The CDR3 contains 13 residues. The ends were cut back, 4 bases at V and 6 bases at J, with 14 bases in the middle. CDR3 nucleotides: TGCGCCAGCAGCACTGACTTGGGGGGCGAGCAGTACTTC. Amino acids: CASSTDLGGEQYF.

The rearrangement links TRBV5-1 to TRBJ1-2; D may be TRBD1 (5 bases). V was shortened by 0 bases and J by 3 bases, with 21 bases between the two germline ends. Germline V lookup: CDR1 SGHRS, CDR2 YFSETQ. This CDR3 has 18 amino acids. In DNA form, the CDR3 reads TGCGCCAGCAGCTTGGCCCATAGGGCAGGGAGAGGCGACTATGGCTACACCTTC. Amino acids: CASSLAHRAGRGDYGYTF.